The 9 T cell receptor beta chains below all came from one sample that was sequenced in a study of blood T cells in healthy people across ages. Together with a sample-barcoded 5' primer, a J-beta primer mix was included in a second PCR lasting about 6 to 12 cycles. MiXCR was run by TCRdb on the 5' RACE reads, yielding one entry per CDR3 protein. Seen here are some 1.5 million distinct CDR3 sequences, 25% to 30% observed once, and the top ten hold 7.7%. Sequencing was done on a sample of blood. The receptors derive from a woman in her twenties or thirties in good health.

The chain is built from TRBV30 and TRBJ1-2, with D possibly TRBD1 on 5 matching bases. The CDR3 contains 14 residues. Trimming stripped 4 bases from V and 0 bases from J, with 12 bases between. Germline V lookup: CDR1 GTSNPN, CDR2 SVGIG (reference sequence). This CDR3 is CAWTGRGSNYGYTF. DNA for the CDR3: TGTGCCTGGACCGGGCGGGGGTCTAACTATGGCTACACCTTC.

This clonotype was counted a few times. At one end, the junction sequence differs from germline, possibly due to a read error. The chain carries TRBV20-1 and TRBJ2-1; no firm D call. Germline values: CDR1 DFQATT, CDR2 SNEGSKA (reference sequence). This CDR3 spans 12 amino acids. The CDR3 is CSAPGSYSEQFF. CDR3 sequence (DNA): TGCAGTGCTCCGGGCTCCTACAGTGAGCAGTTCTTC.

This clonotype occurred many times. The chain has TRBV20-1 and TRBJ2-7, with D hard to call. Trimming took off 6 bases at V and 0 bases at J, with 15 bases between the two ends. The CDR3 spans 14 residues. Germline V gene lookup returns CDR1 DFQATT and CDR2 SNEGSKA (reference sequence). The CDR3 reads CSASSSPFSYEQYF. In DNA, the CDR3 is TGCAGTGCCAGCAGCAGTCCCTTCTCCTACGAGCAGTACTTC.

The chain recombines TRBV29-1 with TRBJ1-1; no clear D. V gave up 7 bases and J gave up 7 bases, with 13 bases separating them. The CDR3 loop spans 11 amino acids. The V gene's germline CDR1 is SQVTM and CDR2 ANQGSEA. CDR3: CSGTLGYEAFF. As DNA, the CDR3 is TGCAGCGGGACCCTGGGGTATGAAGCTTTCTTT.

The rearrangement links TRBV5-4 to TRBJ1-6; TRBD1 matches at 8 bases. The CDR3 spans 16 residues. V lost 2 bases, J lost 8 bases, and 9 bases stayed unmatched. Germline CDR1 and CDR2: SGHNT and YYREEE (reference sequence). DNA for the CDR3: TGTGCCAGCAGCTTAGACAGGGGACTCGGTGATTCACCCCTCCACTTT. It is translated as CASSLDRGLGDSPLHF.

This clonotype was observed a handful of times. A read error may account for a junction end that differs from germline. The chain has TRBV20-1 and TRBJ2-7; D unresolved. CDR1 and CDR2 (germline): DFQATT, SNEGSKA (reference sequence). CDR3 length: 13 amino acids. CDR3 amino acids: CSARLTSSCEQYF. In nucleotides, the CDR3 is TGCAGTGCTAGACTGACGAGCTCCTGCGAGCAGTACTTC.

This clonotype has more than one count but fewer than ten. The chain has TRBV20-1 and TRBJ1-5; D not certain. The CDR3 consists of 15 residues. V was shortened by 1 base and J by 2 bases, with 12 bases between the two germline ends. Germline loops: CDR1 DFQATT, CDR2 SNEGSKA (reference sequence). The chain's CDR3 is CSARATGSGNQPQHF. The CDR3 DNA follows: TGCAGTGCTAGAGCTACTGGCTCAGGCAATCAGCCCCAGCATTTT.

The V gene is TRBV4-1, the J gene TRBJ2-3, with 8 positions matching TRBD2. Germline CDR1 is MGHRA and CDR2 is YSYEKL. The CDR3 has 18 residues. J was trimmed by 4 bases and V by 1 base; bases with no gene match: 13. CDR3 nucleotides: TGCGCCAGCAGCCAAGTCTCCGGGGGGGCCCGTTGGGCAGATACGCAGTATTTT. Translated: CASSQVSGGARWADTQYF.

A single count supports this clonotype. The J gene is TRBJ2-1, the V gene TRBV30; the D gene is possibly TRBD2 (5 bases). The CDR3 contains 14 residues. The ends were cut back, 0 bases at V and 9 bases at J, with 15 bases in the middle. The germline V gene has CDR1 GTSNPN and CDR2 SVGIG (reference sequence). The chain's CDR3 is CAWSVGLSRSEQFF. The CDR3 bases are TGTGCCTGGAGTGTAGGACTCTCGAGGAGTGAGCAGTTCTTC.